This TCR beta chain comes out of a study of OX40 agonist ivuxolimab in advanced cancers. The CDR3 runs to 15 residues. Trimming took 1 base from V and 4 from J; bases not matched to a gene: 5. Germline V gene lookup returns CDR1 SGHAT and CDR2 FQNNGV. Data came from immunoSEQ multiplex PCR; TCRdb stores just in-frame clones and leaves some out. The table lists roughly 58,000 clones, around nine tenths of them singletons. Of note for this clone: What it recognizes is unknown.

Study-level findings and limits: Part of the nonresponder group also had normalized T-cell clonal expansion that was low. No antigen was identified for the clonally expanded peripheral T cells.

The sample here was CD4+ or CD8+ T cells sorted from blood, taken in a trial of the OX40 agonist ivuxolimab. This chain joins TRBV11-2 and TRBJ2-7, with 9 nucleotides matching TRBD1. This TCR came from an adult with an advanced solid tumor such as melanoma, head and neck, liver or kidney cancer. DNA of the CDR3: TGTGCCAGCAGCTTAGCCGGGACAGGGACGTACGAGCAGTACTTC. Translated: CASSLAGTGTYEQYF.